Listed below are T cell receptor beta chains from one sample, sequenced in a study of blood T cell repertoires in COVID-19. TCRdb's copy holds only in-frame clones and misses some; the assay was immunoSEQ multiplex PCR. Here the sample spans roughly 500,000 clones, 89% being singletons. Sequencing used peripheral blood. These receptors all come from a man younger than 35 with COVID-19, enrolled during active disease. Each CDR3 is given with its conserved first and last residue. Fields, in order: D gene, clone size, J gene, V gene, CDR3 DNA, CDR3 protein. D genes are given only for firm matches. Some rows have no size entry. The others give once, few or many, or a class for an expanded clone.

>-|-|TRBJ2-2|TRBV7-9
TGTGCCAGCAGCTTAGCGAGGAACACCGGGGAGCTGTTTTTT
CASSLARNTGELFF
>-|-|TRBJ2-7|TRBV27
TGTGCCAGCAGTTTAATCTGGCAGGGGAACGAGCAGTACTTC
CASSLIWQGNEQYF
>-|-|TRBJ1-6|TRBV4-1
TGCGCCAGCAGCTTTTTGGGGCAGGGTGATTCACCCCTCCACTTT
CASSFLGQGDSPLHF
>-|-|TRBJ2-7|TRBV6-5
TGTGCCAGCAGTAAGGACAGTAGGGTCTCCTACGAGCAGTACTTC
CASSKDSRVSYEQYF
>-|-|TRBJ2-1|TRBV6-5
TGTGCCAGCAGTTCGACTAGGACACGCAATGAGCAGTTCTTC
CASSSTRTRNEQFF
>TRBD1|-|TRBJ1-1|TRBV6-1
TGTGCCAGCAGTGAAGTTCATCTGGGACAGATCGAAGCTTTCTTT
CASSEVHLGQIEAFF
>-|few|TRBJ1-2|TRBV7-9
TGTGCCAGCAGCACCGACAGAAACTATGGCTACACCTTC
CASSTDRNYGYTF
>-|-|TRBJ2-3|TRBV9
TGTGCCAGCAGCGTGGGCTTTGGCACAGATACGCAGTATTTT
CASSVGFGTDTQYF
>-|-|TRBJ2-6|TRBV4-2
TGTGCCAGCAGCCTGGACAGAAGCTCTGGGGCCAACGTCCTGACTTTC
CASSLDRSSGANVLTF
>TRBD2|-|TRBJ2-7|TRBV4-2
TGTGCCAGCAGCCAAGACGCGAGCGGGGCGGACTACGAGCAGTACTTC
CASSQDASGADYEQYF
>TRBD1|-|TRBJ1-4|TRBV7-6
TGTGCCAGCAGCCCCGGACAGGGGGGTGAAAAACTGTTTTTT
CASSPGQGGEKLFF